This entry lists 31 T cell receptor beta chains sequenced from one sample in a study of blood T cells in healthy people across ages. PCR was performed a second time for roughly 7 to 12 cycles using a sample-barcoded 5' primer and a J-beta primer mix. One entry per CDR3 protein, called by TCRdb with MiXCR from the 5' RACE reads. The sample carries about 1,600,000 distinct CDR3 sequences, about 43% recorded once. The sample was blood. The receptor source for this set is a woman aged 18-29 years in good health.

This chain connects TRBV14 to TRBJ1-2, with D tentatively TRBD1 (6 bases). V lost 3 bases, J lost 7 bases, and 12 bases lay in between. Per germline, CDR1 SGHDN and CDR2 FVKESK. The CDR3 consists of 13 residues. The CDR3 loop is CASSHRGGGGYTF. The CDR3 DNA follows: TGTGCCAGCAGCCACAGGGGAGGCGGTGGCTACACCTTC. Full variable domain (missing parts from reference TRBV14 and TRBJ1-2): EAGVTQFPSHSVIEKGQTVTLRCDPISGHDNLYWYRRVMGKEIKFLLHFVKESKQDESGMPNNRFLAERTGGTYSTLKVQPAELEDSGVYFCASSHRGGGGYTFGSGTRLTVV.

V is TRBV28 and J is TRBJ2-7; either TRBD1 or TRBD2 may fit D (5 bases each). The germline CDR1 and CDR2 sequences are MDHEN and SYDVKM. Trimming pared 10 bases from V and 0 bases from J, leaving 16 bases between. The CDR3 runs to 14 residues. The CDR3 bases are TGTGCCACCGAGGGGCCCCAGAGCTCCTACGAGCAGTACTTC. The encoded protein is CATEGPQSSYEQYF.

The chain couples TRBV5-1 to TRBJ2-3; weak D call: TRBD2 (6 bases). Trimming stripped 0 bases from V and 4 bases from J, with 12 bases between. This CDR3 has 15 residues. Germline values: CDR1 SGHRS, CDR2 YFSETQ. DNA of the CDR3: TGCGCCAGCAGCTTGGTGGGCGGGAATGCAGATACGCAGTATTTT. Translation gives CASSLVGGNADTQYF.

This chain uses TRBV29-1 with TRBJ2-7, with D perhaps TRBD1 or TRBD2 (5 bases each). CDR1 is SQVTM, CDR2 ANQGSEA, per germline. V was pared by 5 bases and J by 2 bases, with 13 bases between. The length of the CDR3 is 13 residues. The CDR3 loop reads CSVKGTVTYEQYF. CDR3 nucleotides: TGCAGCGTTAAGGGGACCGTGACCTACGAGCAGTACTTC.

This clonotype occurred a few times. The gene calls are TRBV27 and TRBJ1-2; D remains unclear. CDR3 size: 15 residues. Per germline, CDR1 MNHEY and CDR2 SMNVEV (reference sequence). The V gene lost 2 bases and the J gene lost 5 bases, with 15 bases spanning the gap. CDR3: CASSLNIGLEYGYTF. The CDR3 nucleotides are TGTGCCAGCAGTTTAAATATCGGGTTAGAATATGGCTACACCTTC.

The chain combines TRBV6-5 with TRBJ1-5; 10 bases agree with TRBD1. The V segment lost 6 bases and the J segment 6 bases; nucleotides outside the gene matches: 11. The germline CDR1 and CDR2 sequences are MNHEY and SVGAGI. This CDR3 comprises 16 residues. CDR3 loop: CASSRSGTGEGQPQHF. CDR3 bases: TGTGCCAGCAGCCGCTCCGGGACAGGGGAGGGTCAGCCCCAGCATTTT.

This clonotype has more than one count but fewer than ten. The chain is built from TRBV12-3 or TRBV12-4 and TRBJ1-1; 8 bases match TRBD1. V lost 6 bases and J lost 5; bases outside the gene matches: 8. This CDR3 comprises 14 residues. The CDR3 loop reads CASSPDRGYTEAFF. The CDR3 DNA follows: TGTGCCAGCAGCCCAGACAGGGGATATACTGAAGCTTTCTTT.

The V call is TRBV2, the J call TRBJ2-3; TRBD1 agrees at 9 bases. CDR3 length equals 13 residues. The J segment lost 7 bases and the V segment lost 6 bases, leaving 5 bases of the junction unmatched. Per germline, CDR1 SNHLY and CDR2 FYNNEI. CDR3 amino acids: CASRPGQGNTQYF. CDR3 in DNA: TGTGCCAGCAGACCGGGACAGGGCAATACGCAGTATTTT.

Comment on this clonotype: Being one base from a much bigger clone, this may be a read error. The missing conserved phenylalanine or tryptophan at the end of this CDR3 makes a read error likely. The rearrangement joins TRBV20-1 to TRBJ1-2, with 7 bases fitting TRBD1. The CDR3 is made up of 14 amino acids. With V trimmed by 4 bases and J by 2 bases, 7 bases remained unmatched. CDR1 and CDR2 (germline): DFQATT, SNEGSKA (reference sequence). The CDR3 nucleotides read TGCAGTGCTACCCTTCCAGGGGGGAACTATGGCTACACCCTC. Amino acids: CSATLPGGNYGYTL.

At least ten counts were recorded for this clonotype. The rearrangement uses TRBV29-1 and TRBJ2-3, with D hard to call. The V and J ends lost 4 bases and 4 bases respectively, with 3 bases between them. Per the germline V gene, CDR1 is SQVTM and CDR2 is ANQGSEA. This CDR3 contains 10 residues. DNA for the CDR3: TGCAGCGTTGTGGCAGATACGCAGTATTTT. It codes for CSVVADTQYF.

J is TRBJ2-7 and V is TRBV20-1; TRBD2 matches at 11 bases. J was trimmed by 7 bases and V by 6 bases; bases with no gene match: 8. Looked up from germline, CDR1 is DFQATT and CDR2 is SNEGSKA (reference sequence). This CDR3 has 13 amino acids. The CDR3 region is CSANSGGADEQYF. The DNA of the CDR3 is TGCAGTGCGAATAGCGGGGGGGCGGATGAGCAGTACTTC.

This clonotype was observed a few times. V is TRBV2 and J is TRBJ1-6; D remains ambiguous. V was cut by 1 base and J by 7 bases, with 8 bases left in between. The CDR3 is made up of 14 amino acids. Germline-derived CDR1 and CDR2 are SNHLY and FYNNEI. The CDR3 bases are TGTGCCAGCAGTGAAGGAGGTGGGAATTCACCCCTCCACTTT. It encodes CASSEGGGNSPLHF.

V and J are TRBV15 and TRBJ2-4; D might be TRBD2 (6 bases). The J call may be mistaken, given a closer DNA end match to TRBJ2-7. Germline CDR1 is LNHNV and CDR2 is YYDKDF (reference sequence). The CDR3 extends over 15 amino acids. This CDR3 reads CATSTLGGAPYEQYF. The CDR3 nucleotides are TGTGCCACCAGCACCCTCGGCGGGGCCCCCTACGAGCAGTACTTC.

This clonotype has only a few counts. The J gene is TRBJ2-7, the V gene TRBV20-1, with D hard to call. V dropped 6 bases and J dropped 0 bases, with 24 bases sitting between them. Looked up from germline, CDR1 is DFQATT and CDR2 is SNEGSKA (reference sequence). The CDR3 extends over 17 amino acids. Here the CDR3 DNA reads TGCAGTGCCCCCACAGATAAGGACGGCGGATACTCCTACGAGCAGTACTTC. It translates to CSAPTDKDGGYSYEQYF.

The table lists this clonotype with a few counts. The genes are TRBV7-9 and TRBJ1-4, with D perhaps matching TRBD1 (6 bases). The CDR3 sequence is 16 residues long. V gave up 3 bases and J gave up 3 bases, with 14 bases separating them. CDR1 is SEHNR and CDR2 is FQNEAQ in the germline V gene (reference sequence). As DNA, the CDR3 is TGTGCCAGCAGCTTCGGGGGGCTGGCGGCTAATGAAAAACTGTTTTTT. It encodes CASSFGGLAANEKLFF. The entire variable domain, with the rest obtained from reference TRBV7-9 and TRBJ1-4, is as follows: DTGVSQNPRHKITKRGQNVTFRCDPISEHNRLYWYRQTLGQGPEFLTYFQNEAQLEKSRLLSDRFSAERPKGSFSTLEIQRTEQGDSAMYLCASSFGGLAANEKLFFGSGTQLSVL.

The chain carries TRBV7-2 and TRBJ2-3, with D possibly called TRBD1 or TRBD2 (6 bases each). Germline V gene sequence: CDR1 SGHTA, CDR2 FQGNSA. V lost 6 bases to trimming and J lost 4 bases, with 17 bases between them. The CDR3 spans 15 residues. The CDR3 reads CASSLMGGLADTQYF. As DNA, the CDR3 is TGTGCCAGCAGTCTGATGGGGGGCCTGGCAGATACGCAGTATTTT.

This clonotype was detected only a few times. The chain links TRBV16 to TRBJ1-5; 8 bases match TRBD1. V gave up 3 bases and J gave up 0 bases; unmatched junction bases: 7. The length of the CDR3 is 17 residues. Per germline, CDR1 KGHSY and CDR2 FQNENV. The CDR3 sequence is CASSQRQGALSNQPQHF. As DNA, the CDR3 is TGTGCCAGCAGCCAGCGTCAGGGGGCACTTAGCAATCAGCCCCAGCATTTT.

This clonotype was counted only a few times. The chain combines TRBV12-3 or TRBV12-4 with TRBJ1-6; tentative D call: TRBD1 (5 bases). The germline V and J ends were trimmed by 3 bases and 7 bases, with 19 bases remaining between them. The CDR3 length is 17 residues. CDR3 bases: TGTGCCAGCAGTTTGGTATTCCGCCCGGGGGGAAATTCACCCCTCCACTTT. Residues: CASSLVFRPGGNSPLHF.

In its sample, this clonotype was seen a few times. In nucleotides, the CDR3 is TGCAGTGCTAGAGAGGGGGCTAGCGGGAAAATTGAGCAGTTCTTC. Its translation is CSAREGASGKIEQFF. The chain couples TRBV20-1 to TRBJ2-1, with TRBD2 matching over 9 bases. The germline V gene encodes CDR1 DFQATT and CDR2 SNEGSKA (reference sequence). Trimming at V came to 0 bases and at J to 9 bases, leaving 9 bases not matched to a gene. This CDR3 is built from 15 residues.

The chain uses TRBV12-3 or TRBV12-4 and TRBJ2-3, with TRBD2 identical over 11 bases. Trimming at V came to 4 bases and at J to 6 bases, leaving 12 bases not matched to a gene. CDR3 length equals 17 residues. As DNA, the CDR3 is TGTGCCAGCAGTTACAAACTAGCGGGGGACATTCTTGATACGCAGTATTTT. This codes for CASSYKLAGDILDTQYF.

V usage is TRBV12-3 or TRBV12-4 and J usage is TRBJ2-1; no clear D gene. The CDR3 is 11 amino acids. V dropped 7 bases and J dropped 7 bases, with 8 bases sitting between them. The CDR3 here is CASTIGNEQFF. DNA for the CDR3: TGTGCCAGCACCATAGGGAATGAGCAGTTCTTC.

On this clonotype itself: An end of the junction does not agree with germline; a read error may underlie this. The J gene is TRBJ2-3, the V gene TRBV11-3; D is uncertain. Germline V gene sequence: CDR1 SGHNT, CDR2 YENEEA. The CDR3 is made up of 15 amino acids. CDR3 nucleotide sequence: TGTGCCAGCAGCCTAGAAAACAGACCCACAGATACGCAGTATTTT. Translating it yields CASSLENRPTDTQYF.

This chain connects TRBV5-1 to TRBJ2-3, with D perhaps matching TRBD1 (5 bases). V gave up 5 bases and J gave up 0 bases, with 13 bases separating them. Germline CDR1 reads SGHRS; CDR2 reads YFSETQ. CDR3 length equals 15 residues. CDR3 DNA: TGCGCCAGCAGGGACAACCCCCCGAGCACAGATACGCAGTATTTT. It is translated as CASRDNPPSTDTQYF.

The genes are TRBV7-6 and TRBJ1-1; 9 bases match TRBD1. The V and J ends lost 2 bases and 0 bases, in that order; junction bases with no gene match: 7. CDR3 length: 17 residues. Germline loops: CDR1 SGHVS, CDR2 FNYEAQ. As DNA, the CDR3 is TGTGCCAGCAGCTTAAACCCGGGACAGGGAATGAACACTGAAGCTTTCTTT. It encodes CASSLNPGQGMNTEAFF.

This clonotype was counted a few times. V gene TRBV6-2 or TRBV6-3 combines with J gene TRBJ2-7; 8 bases agree with TRBD2. TRBJ2-5 explains the end of the DNA better; the J call may be wrong. In germline, CDR1 is MNHEY, CDR2 SVGEGT. This CDR3 region has 13 residues. CDR3 protein: CAIGRATQETQYF. DNA for the CDR3: TGTGCCATCGGGAGGGCAACCCAAGAGACCCAGTACTTC.

V gene TRBV27 combines with J gene TRBJ2-5, with D uncertain. Trimming shortened V by 3 bases and J by 0 bases, and 11 bases separated the two germline ends. CDR1 is MNHEY and CDR2 is SMNVEV in the germline V gene (reference sequence). This CDR3 spans 15 amino acids. CDR3: CASSFSQLYQETQYF. As DNA, the CDR3 is TGTGCCAGCAGTTTCTCACAGTTGTACCAAGAGACCCAGTACTTC.

This chain connects TRBV3-1 to TRBJ1-1; D might be TRBD1 (5 bases). The V end lost 4 bases, the J end lost 2 bases, and 11 bases lay between the germline ends. The CDR3 consists of 14 residues. Germline V CDR1 and CDR2: LGHDT, YNNKEL (reference sequence). CDR3 DNA sequence: TGTGCCAGCAGCCGAGAGACAGATAACACTGAAGCTTTCTTT. As protein: CASSRETDNTEAFF.

Concerning this clonotype: The junction shows a germline mismatch at one end, possibly a read error. The chain employs TRBV29-1 and TRBJ2-3; 7 bases map to TRBD2. This CDR3 is 15 amino acids long. Germline lookup yields CDR1 SQVTM and CDR2 ANQGSEA. CDR3 protein: CTVILGRVATDTQYF. In nucleotides, the CDR3 is TGCACCGTTATTCTGGGGAGGGTTGCGACAGATACGCAGTATTTT.

The gene calls are TRBV2 and TRBJ1-2; D is uncertain. V dropped 8 bases and J dropped 5 bases, with 9 bases sitting between them. The CDR3 is 11 amino acids. Per the germline V gene, CDR1 is SNHLY and CDR2 is FYNNEI. CDR3 coding DNA: TGTGCCAGCCGGACCCTATATGGCTACACCTTC. It is translated as CASRTLYGYTF.

The chain uses TRBV4-2 and TRBJ2-1; either TRBD1 or TRBD2 may supply D (5 bases each). CDR1 and CDR2 (germline): LGHNA, YNFKEQ. The CDR3 spans 17 residues. V dropped 0 bases and J dropped 4 bases, with 16 bases sitting between them. CDR3 region: CASSQEKGSAIYNEQFF. The CDR3 DNA is TGTGCCAGCAGCCAAGAAAAGGGGAGTGCCATATACAATGAGCAGTTCTTC.

This clonotype has just one count. This chain joins TRBV9 and TRBJ2-2; 8 bases fit TRBD2. CDR1 is SGDLS, CDR2 YYNGEE, per germline. The length of the CDR3 is 17 residues. V shed 0 bases, J shed 7 bases, and the junction held 11 bases outside the gene matches. CDR3: CASSVGYLAGRVGELFF. CDR3 DNA sequence: TGTGCCAGCAGCGTAGGATACTTAGCGGGACGGGTCGGGGAGCTGTTTTTT. The full variable domain, with the rest looked up from reference TRBV9 and TRBJ2-2, is DSGVTQTPKHLITATGQRVTLRCSPRSGDLSVYWYQQSLDQGLQFLIQYYNGEERAKGNILERFSAQQFPDLHSELNLSSLELGDSALYFCASSVGYLAGRVGELFFGEGSRLTVL.